This entry lists 27 T cell receptor beta chains sequenced from one sample in a study of OX40 agonist ivuxolimab in advanced cancers. The table came from immunoSEQ multiplex PCR; TCRdb's copy has only in-frame clones and leaves some out. The sample includes approximately 22,000 clones, approximately 85% seen only once; the top ten take about 30%. The source material was CD4+ or CD8+ T cells sorted from blood, sampled in a trial of the OX40 agonist ivuxolimab. These receptors were collected from an adult with an advanced solid tumor such as melanoma, head and neck, liver or kidney cancer.

The chain links TRBV6-5 to TRBJ1-1; 8 positions match TRBD1. Trimming cost V 2 bases and J 0 bases; bases outside gene matches: 2. There are 15 residues in the CDR3. Germline V CDR1 and CDR2: MNHEY, SVGAGI. As DNA, the CDR3 is TGTGCCAGCAGTTACCGGACAGGGCTGAACACTGAAGCTTTCTTT. This gives the protein CASSYRTGLNTEAFF.

This clone was observed once. CDR3 nucleotides: TGTGCCAGCAGCCTAAGCGGGGCACTAACCTACGAGCAGTACTTC. It is translated as CASSLSGALTYEQYF. The rearrangement joins TRBV27 to TRBJ2-7; 7 bases map to TRBD2. Germline-derived CDR1 and CDR2 are MNHEY and SMNVEV (reference sequence). V shed 6 bases, J shed 2 bases, and the junction held 10 bases outside the gene matches. The CDR3 runs to 15 residues.

V and J are TRBV19 and TRBJ2-3; D remains unclear. This CDR3 has 13 amino acids. Germline V gene sequence: CDR1 LNHDA, CDR2 SQIVND (reference sequence). V was trimmed by 4 bases and J by 4 bases, leaving 9 bases between them. The CDR3 DNA is TGTGCCAGTAGTAGGGTAGGCGCAGATACGCAGTATTTT. This encodes CASSRVGADTQYF.

The chain carries TRBV10-2 and TRBJ1-1; D possibly corresponds to TRBD1 (5 bases). V dropped 2 bases and J dropped 2 bases, with 6 bases sitting between them. The CDR3 extends over 13 amino acids. Germline lookup yields CDR1 WSHSY and CDR2 SAAADI. CDR3 DNA: TGCGCCAGCAGTGAGGGGACTAACACTGAAGCTTTCTTT. Residues: CASSEGTNTEAFF.

The rearrangement uses TRBV30 and TRBJ1-1, with unresolved D. Germline assignment: CDR1 GTSNPN and CDR2 SVGIG (reference sequence). There are 13 residues in the CDR3. Trimming shortened V by 3 bases and J by 0 bases, and 8 bases separated the two germline ends. This CDR3 is CAWSVGLNTEAFF. Written as DNA, the CDR3 is TGTGCCTGGAGCGTCGGCCTGAACACTGAAGCTTTCTTT.

This clone is medium-sized (0.01 to 0.1%) in the sample. This chain connects TRBV7-6 to TRBJ1-1; 9 bases align to TRBD1. CDR1 and CDR2 (germline): SGHVS, FNYEAQ. CDR3 length: 14 residues. Trimming at V came to 5 bases and at J to 6 bases, leaving 7 bases not matched to a gene. The DNA of the CDR3 is TGTGCCAGCAGCAGGGGACAGGGTAGGTCTGAAGCTTTCTTT. It yields the protein CASSRGQGRSEAFF. Complete variable domain (other parts from reference TRBV7-6 and TRBJ1-1): GAGVSQSPRYKVTKRGQDVALRCDPISGHVSLYWYRQALGQGPEFLTYFNYEAQQDKSGLPNDRFSAERPEGSISTLTIQRTEQRDSAMYRCASSRGQGRSEAFFGQGTRLTVV.

The chain carries TRBV9 and TRBJ2-2; D is ambiguous. The CDR3 extends over 14 amino acids. V lost 4 bases, J lost 4 bases, and 11 bases lay in between. Germline CDR1 reads SGDLS; CDR2 reads YYNGEE. CDR3 residues: CASSPSHGTGELFF. As DNA, the CDR3 is TGTGCCAGCAGCCCATCCCACGGCACCGGGGAGCTGTTTTTT.

This chain connects TRBV6-6 to TRBJ1-1, with D perhaps TRBD1 (5 bases). Trimming took 8 bases from V and 8 from J, leaving 12 bases between them. CDR1 is MNHNY and CDR2 is SVGAGI in the germline V gene (reference sequence). CDR3 size: 11 residues. The DNA of the CDR3 is TGTGCCAGCGTTCGGGGCAGGGAAGCTTTCTTT. It specifies CASVRGREAFF.

CDR3 sequence: CASSLTGLGFF. The CDR3 DNA follows: TGTGCCAGCAGCTTGACAGGGCTGGGGTTCTTC. The chain links TRBV7-2 to TRBJ2-1, with 7 bases lining up with TRBD1. The junction had 5 bases not matched to a gene; V was cut back by 3 bases and J by 15 bases. In germline, CDR1 is SGHTA, CDR2 FQGNSA. The CDR3 is 11 amino acids.

This clone is a singleton in its sample. The rearrangement links TRBV7-6 to TRBJ2-7, with D hard to call. The CDR3 is made up of 14 amino acids. The V gene lost 0 bases and the J gene lost 6 bases, with 12 bases spanning the gap. Germline V gives CDR1 SGHVS, CDR2 FNYEAQ. In nucleotides, the CDR3 is TGTGCCAGCAGCTTAGCGGGTCCCAGGAGCGAGCAGTACTTC. This sequence encodes CASSLAGPRSEQYF.

The rearrangement uses TRBV27 and TRBJ2-3; perhaps TRBD1 as D (5 bases). The CDR3 loop spans 15 amino acids. Germline CDR1 reads MNHEY; CDR2 reads SMNVEV (reference sequence). The V gene lost 2 bases and the J gene lost 2 bases, with 11 bases spanning the gap. Here the CDR3 DNA reads TGTGCCAGCAGTTTAGGGGCTAGACCCACAGATACGCAGTATTTT. Translated, it gives CASSLGARPTDTQYF.

The chain combines TRBV15 with TRBJ2-5; D ambiguous. Germline CDR1 LNHNV, CDR2 YYDKDF (reference sequence). The CDR3 is made up of 11 amino acids. Trimming pared 3 bases from V and 1 base from J, leaving 0 bases between. The DNA of the CDR3 is TGTGCCACCAGCAGCCAAGAGACCCAGTACTTC. Translated: CATSSQETQYF.

The V and J genes are TRBV9 and TRBJ2-5, with D hard to call. The CDR3 runs to 15 residues. Trimming left V 0 bases short and J 4 bases short, with 13 bases between. The V gene's germline CDR1 is SGDLS and CDR2 YYNGEE. The CDR3 spells CASSVGGSTLETQYF. As DNA, the CDR3 is TGTGCCAGCAGCGTAGGGGGTAGCACATTAGAGACCCAGTACTTC.

This clone was picked up a small number of times. This chain uses TRBV21-1 with TRBJ2-7; the table names TRBD1, a call not compared with the DNA. TRBV21-1 is reported as a pseudogene. CDR3 length: 15 amino acids. CDR3 in amino acids: CASSKEVTGPYEQYF. The CDR3 DNA reads TGTGCCAGCAGCAAAGAAGTGACAGGGCCCTACGAGCAGTACTTC.

As for this clone: This same CDR3 is encoded by further DNA sequences in the sample. The chain is built from TRBV9 and TRBJ2-2, with D unclear. V was pared by 0 bases and J by 6 bases, with 6 bases between. This CDR3 spans 13 amino acids. Germline values: CDR1 SGDLS, CDR2 YYNGEE. The CDR3 region is CASSVGSPGELFF. As DNA, the CDR3 is TGTGCCAGCAGCGTAGGAAGTCCCGGGGAGCTGTTTTTT.

The chain uses TRBV6-1 and TRBJ2-7; 13 bases agree with TRBD2. This CDR3 is built from 15 residues. The ends lost 2 bases at V and 6 bases at J; junction bases unmatched: 4. Germline V lookup: CDR1 MNHNS, CDR2 SASEGT. CDR3 in amino acids: CASSELGLAGVEQYF. CDR3 nucleotides: TGTGCCAGCAGTGAACTTGGACTAGCGGGAGTCGAGCAGTACTTC.

The chain links TRBV5-6 to TRBJ2-7, with D hard to call. The V gene's germline CDR1 is SGHDT and CDR2 YYEEEE. Trimming left V 4 bases short and J 2 bases short, with 10 bases between. The CDR3 consists of 13 residues. In DNA form, the CDR3 reads TGTGCCAGCAGCGCGGACCCTACCTACGAGCAGTACTTC. This codes for CASSADPTYEQYF. Complete variable domain (other parts from reference TRBV5-6 and TRBJ2-7): DAGVTQSPTHLIKTRGQQVTLRCSPKSGHDTVSWYQQALGQGPQFIFQYYEEEERQRGNFPDRFSGHQFPNYSSELNVNALLLGDSALYLCASSADPTYEQYFGPGTRLTVT.

The rearrangement uses TRBV6-1 and TRBJ2-7, with D possibly matching TRBD2 (6 bases). The germline gives CDR1 MNHNS, CDR2 SASEGT. This CDR3 contains 15 residues. The ends were cut back, 3 bases at V and 4 bases at J, with 16 bases in the middle. The CDR3 sequence is CASSEVAEVKYEQYF. The DNA of the CDR3 is TGTGCCAGCAGTGAGGTAGCGGAAGTGAAATACGAGCAGTACTTC.

The chain recombines TRBV9 with TRBJ2-1; D might be TRBD2 (6 bases). Germline V gene sequence: CDR1 SGDLS, CDR2 YYNGEE. The germline V and J ends were trimmed by 4 bases and 0 bases, with 11 bases remaining between them. The CDR3 is 15 residues long. CDR3 amino acids: CASSPLTSSYNEQFF. Here the CDR3 DNA reads TGTGCCAGCAGCCCCTTGACTAGCTCCTACAATGAGCAGTTCTTC.

This clone is categorized as medium-sized (0.01 to 0.1%). The rearrangement uses TRBV6-5 and TRBJ1-4; possibly TRBD1 for D (5 bases). The CDR3 contains 16 residues. The V and J ends lost 4 bases and 0 bases respectively, with 12 bases between them. In germline, CDR1 is MNHEY, CDR2 SVGAGI. CDR3 in amino acids: CASSWSRGATNEKLFF. In nucleotides, the CDR3 is TGTGCCAGCAGTTGGTCTCGAGGGGCAACTAATGAAAAACTGTTTTTT.

In DNA form, the CDR3 reads TGTGCCAGCAGCCAAGGGAGACAGAGCAATCAGCCCCAGCATTTT. Translated: CASSQGRQSNQPQHF. The chain carries TRBV4-2 and TRBJ1-5; tentatively, D is TRBD1 (5 bases). Germline CDR1 and CDR2: LGHNA and YNFKEQ. The CDR3 spans 15 residues. The V end was cut by 1 base, the J end by 1 base, with 8 bases between.

The rearrangement uses TRBV11-3 and TRBJ2-1, with D unclear. V was clipped by 5 bases and J by 4 bases, with 15 bases between them. Germline values: CDR1 SGHNT, CDR2 YENEEA. This CDR3 has 15 residues. The CDR3, as DNA: TGTGCCAGCAGCCTGGGCGGAGCCCTATACAATGAGCAGTTCTTC. Encoded protein: CASSLGGALYNEQFF.

The V call is TRBV13, the J call TRBJ2-7; TRBD1 might be the D (6 bases). The V gene lost 5 bases and the J gene lost 3 bases, with 14 bases spanning the gap. This CDR3 comprises 14 residues. Germline loops: CDR1 PRHDT, CDR2 FYEKMQ (reference sequence). CDR3 DNA sequence: TGTGCCAGCAGCCCTCAGGGGCGAAGCTACGAGCAGTACTTC. Amino acid sequence: CASSPQGRSYEQYF.

This sequence joins TRBV7-6 and TRBJ1-1; 9 nucleotides match TRBD1. Germline lookup yields CDR1 SGHVS and CDR2 FNYEAQ. The V gene end was trimmed by 5 bases and the J gene end by 11 bases; junction bases not matched to a gene: 9. The CDR3 loop spans 13 amino acids. The CDR3 nucleotides read TGTGCCAGCAGCCTGGGACAGGGAAGGGCGGCTTTCTTT. Translation: CASSLGQGRAAFF. Supplemented by reference TRBV7-6 and TRBJ1-1, the full variable domain reads GAGVSQSPRYKVTKRGQDVALRCDPISGHVSLYWYRQALGQGPEFLTYFNYEAQQDKSGLPNDRFSAERPEGSISTLTIQRTEQRDSAMYRCASSLGQGRAAFFGQGTRLTVV.

The gene calls are TRBV9 and TRBJ2-2, with D possibly matching TRBD1 (6 bases). Trimming stripped 3 bases from V and 4 bases from J, with 7 bases between. Germline V gene data show CDR1 as SGDLS and CDR2 as YYNGEE. CDR3 length: 13 residues. The CDR3 reads CASSEGVTGELFF. The CDR3, as DNA: TGTGCCAGCAGCGAGGGGGTCACCGGGGAGCTGTTTTTT.

The V and J genes are TRBV4-1 and TRBJ2-1; D tentatively fits TRBD1 or TRBD2 (5 bases each). This CDR3 has 14 amino acids. Germline assignment: CDR1 MGHRA and CDR2 YSYEKL. Trimming left V 3 bases short and J 7 bases short, with 13 bases between. CDR3 DNA sequence: TGCGCCAGCAGCCAGCGGACGGGGCGGAATGAGCAGTTCTTC. Its translation is CASSQRTGRNEQFF.

The J gene is TRBJ1-6, the V gene TRBV5-6; D unresolved. Germline V gene data show CDR1 as SGHDT and CDR2 as YYEEEE. Trimming took off 4 bases at V and 10 bases at J, with 15 bases between the two ends. This CDR3 is built from 14 residues. As DNA, the CDR3 is TGTGCCAGCAGCAACGGGCCTACAGCCTCACCCCTCCACTTT. Translation: CASSNGPTASPLHF.